The 10 T cell receptor beta chains given below trace back to one sample, sequenced in a study of somatic mutations in cytotoxic T cells in rheumatoid arthritis. Generated by immunoSEQ multiplex PCR, the TCRdb table keeps only in-frame clones and is missing some. The top ten hold approximately 9.4% of the sample, which has approximately 24,000 clones, under 75% seen once. Sequenced input: CD8+ T cells sorted from blood. All receptors come from a woman aged 18-35 years in good health.

The chain joins TRBV11-2 to TRBJ2-7; D gene uncertain. CDR1 and CDR2 (germline): SGHAT, FQNNGV. The CDR3 spans 14 residues. The ends were cut back, 3 bases at V and 2 bases at J, with 11 bases in the middle. CDR3 sequence reads: CASSLHRNPYEQYV. CDR3 nucleotides: TGTGCCAGCAGCTTGCACAGAAACCCCTACGAGCAGTACGTC.

The gene calls are TRBV7-2 and TRBJ2-3; 9 nucleotides align to TRBD1. CDR3 length: 15 amino acids. Germline V gene sequence: CDR1 SGHTA, CDR2 FQGNSA. V gave up 5 bases and J gave up 1 base; unmatched junction bases: 4. The CDR3: CASSLRDRGTDTQYF. CDR3 nucleotide sequence: TGTGCCAGCAGCCTCCGGGACAGGGGCACAGATACGCAGTATTTT.

The chain links TRBV29-1 to TRBJ2-2; D may match TRBD1 or TRBD2 (5 bases each). The V end lost 7 bases, the J end lost 2 bases, and 14 bases lay between the germline ends. Germline assignment: CDR1 SQVTM and CDR2 ANQGSEA. The CDR3 consists of 14 residues. CDR3 in DNA: TGCAGCGCCGAGAGTGGGGGAAACACCGGGGAGCTGTTTTTT. Translating it yields CSAESGGNTGELFF.

This clone was observed a few times. This CDR3 reads CASGGLVANTEAFF. The CDR3 bases are TGTGCCAGCGGAGGGTTAGTTGCGAACACTGAAGCTTTCTTT. V is TRBV6-1 and J is TRBJ1-1; no firm D call. Germline V CDR1 and CDR2: MNHNS, SASEGT. This CDR3 is built from 14 residues. The V end was cut by 8 bases, the J end by 1 base, with 14 bases between.

The chain employs TRBV28 and TRBJ1-5, with unresolved D. Germline V gives CDR1 MDHEN, CDR2 SYDVKM. The CDR3 covers 13 residues. V was cut by 3 bases and J by 4 bases, with 7 bases left in between. CDR3 loop: CASSFGQNQPQHF. The CDR3 DNA reads as TGTGCCAGCAGTTTTGGGCAGAATCAGCCCCAGCATTTT.

In this sample, this clone turned up a few times. The chain is built from TRBV7-9 and TRBJ1-2; D gene ambiguous. From germline, CDR1 is SEHNR and CDR2 FQNEAQ (reference sequence). This CDR3 has 13 residues. V lost 6 bases and J lost 2, with 10 bases in between. The CDR3 loop is CASSYGNNYGYTF. In DNA, the CDR3 is TGTGCCAGCAGTTACGGCAACAACTATGGCTACACCTTC. Full variable domain (remainder filled in from reference TRBV7-9 and TRBJ1-2): DTGVSQNPRHKITKRGQNVTFRCDPISEHNRLYWYRQTLGQGPEFLTYFQNEAQLEKSRLLSDRFSAERPKGSFSTLEIQRTEQGDSAMYLCASSYGNNYGYTFGSGTRLTVV.

The CDR3 spells CASSVRVGAIHEQYF. CDR3 sequence (DNA): TGTGCCAGCAGTGTTAGGGTGGGCGCTATCCACGAGCAGTACTTC. The V call is TRBV6-1, the J call TRBJ2-7; D is unclear. Trimming took 4 bases from V and 5 from J, leaving 18 bases between them. Germline assignment: CDR1 MNHNS and CDR2 SASEGT. The length of the CDR3 is 15 residues.

V usage is TRBV28 and J usage is TRBJ2-7; D remains unclear. V was trimmed by 6 bases and J by 5 bases, leaving 17 bases between them. This CDR3 region has 14 residues. CDR1 is MDHEN and CDR2 is SYDVKM in the germline V gene. This chain's CDR3 is CASSTNSGSNEQYF. As DNA, the CDR3 is TGTGCCAGCAGCACTAATTCGGGCTCGAACGAGCAGTACTTC. Full variable domain (missing parts from reference TRBV28 and TRBJ2-7): DVKVTQSSRYLVKRTGEKVFLECVQDMDHENMFWYRQDPGLGLRLIYFSYDVKMKEKGDIPEGYSVSREKKERFSLILESASTNQTSMYLCASSTNSGSNEQYFGPGTRLTVT.

A few counts support this clone. The rearrangement joins TRBV14 to TRBJ2-1, with TRBD2 identical over 11 bases. J gave up 3 bases and V 2 bases, and 9 bases lay outside the gene matches. Per the germline V gene, CDR1 is SGHDN and CDR2 is FVKESK. The CDR3 contains 18 residues. CDR3 nucleotides: TGTGCCAGCAGCCAAACTTATCCGACTAGCGGGATCTACAATGAGCAGTTCTTC. It encodes CASSQTYPTSGIYNEQFF.

The CDR3 region has the DNA TGTGCCAGCAGCAGCGGGCCTTTACAGGGACGCTATGGCTACACCTTC. Its translation is CASSSGPLQGRYGYTF. The chain links TRBV7-2 to TRBJ1-2; D perhaps matches TRBD1 (6 bases). Germline assignment: CDR1 SGHTA and CDR2 FQGNSA. The CDR3 has 16 residues. Trimming took off 5 bases at V and 4 bases at J, with 20 bases between the two ends.